The rows below give T cell receptor beta chains drawn from one sample of a study of cytomegalovirus exposure and HLA in healthy donors. Clones were sequenced by immunoSEQ multiplex PCR, and TCRdb holds only the in-frame ones, with some missing. The data hold tens of thousands of clones, with about 76% observed a single time. The specimen sequenced was PBMCs. The source is a man aged 50 or older in good health and CMV-seronegative. The CDR3 runs from the conserved cysteine through the conserved F or W. A D gene is named only where the DNA matches it firmly. Size is omitted from some rows. Given values are once, few, many or a class for expanded clones.

TRBJ2-7,TRBV5-4,once,.,TGTGCCAGCAGCTTGCCAGGGAGGTACGAGCAGTACTTC,CASSLPGRYEQYF
TRBJ1-2,TRBV5-3,.,TRBD1,TGTGCCAGAAGTTATCCCAGGACAGGTGGATATGGCTACACCTTC,CARSYPRTGGYGYTF
TRBJ2-7,TRBV5-5,.,.,TGTGCCAGCAGCTTTCAGGAAGAACTTTACGAGCAGTACTTC,CASSFQEELYEQYF
TRBJ1-3,TRBV19,.,.,TGTGCCAGTAGTATACGAACAGATGTTGGAAACACCATATATTTT,CASSIRTDVGNTIYF
TRBJ1-2,TRBV18,once,TRBD1,TGTGCCAGCTCACCACCTCCTGGGACAGGAGACCGCCGTGGTATCGGCTACACCTTC,CASSPPPGTGDRRGIGYTF
TRBJ1-5,TRBV6-5,.,.,TGTGCCAGCAGTTACGGTCAGGGTCTAGGTCAGCCCCAGCATTTT,CASSYGQGLGQPQHF
TRBJ1-2,TRBV19,.,TRBD1,TGTGCCAGTAGTACACGACAGGGGGCTTACTATGGCTACACCTTC,CASSTRQGAYYGYTF
TRBJ2-1,TRBV5-1,.,TRBD2,TGCGCCAGCAGCTTGGAAGGGACTAGCGCTCGTGAGCAGTTCTTC,CASSLEGTSAREQFF
TRBJ2-4,TRBV5-4,once,TRBD2,TGTGCCAGCAGCTTGAAGGCGGGGGGGCCGGCCATTCAGTACTTC,CASSLKAGGPAIQYF
TRBJ2-3,TRBV5-6,.,TRBD2,TGTGCCAGCAGGCCTCCAGGGCGGGGGGCAACAGATACGCAGTATTTT,CASRPPGRGATDTQYF
TRBJ2-1,TRBV30,.,TRBD1,TGTGCCAGACGGGACAGGGGGAGAAATGAGCAGTTCTTC,CARRDRGRNEQFF
TRBJ1-5,TRBV19,.,.,TGTGCCAGTAGTATGAATACGGGGGGGAGCGCGCCCCAGCATTTT,CASSMNTGGSAPQHF
TRBJ2-4,TRBV10-2,.,TRBD1,TGCGCCAGCAGTGAGTGGGACAGGGACGCCAAAAACATTCAGTACTTC,CASSEWDRDAKNIQYF
TRBJ1-1,TRBV13,.,.,TGTGCCAGCAGCGCCGGTAAGAGATACACTGAAGCTTTCTTT,CASSAGKRYTEAFF
TRBJ1-2,TRBV9,.,.,TGTGCCAGCAGCGGAGGACAGTCCTATGGCTACACCTTC,CASSGGQSYGYTF
TRBJ2-3,TRBV4-2,.,TRBD2,TGTGCCAGCAGCCAGCGGGAGCGGGCAGGGGATACGCAGTATTTT,CASSQRERAGDTQYF
TRBJ2-7,TRBV5-1,.,TRBD2,TGCGCCAGCAGCTCCTCCGGGACTAGCGGGGGCCGCGCCTACGAGCAGTACTTC,CASSSSGTSGGRAYEQYF
TRBJ2-2,TRBV4-2,.,TRBD2,TGTGCCAGCAGCCAAGGGACTAGCGGGGGGACGAACACCGGGGAGCTGTTTTTT,CASSQGTSGGTNTGELFF
TRBJ1-3,TRBV7-6,.,.,TGTGCCAGCAGCTTTTCGGGGGGCTCTGGAAACACCATATATTTT,CASSFSGGSGNTIYF
TRBJ2-2,TRBV30,.,.,TGTGCCTGGAGGACAGACAGGTGGACCGGGGAGCTGTTTTTT,CAWRTDRWTGELFF
TRBJ2-7,TRBV4-2,few,TRBD2,TGTGCCAGCAGCCAATCCGGGGGGGGGTACGAGCAGTACTTC,CASSQSGGGYEQYF
TRBJ2-7,TRBV2,.,.,TGTGCCGGCAGTCTCGGGACACCCTACGAGCAGTACTTC,CAGSLGTPYEQYF
TRBJ1-2,TRBV6-5,few,TRBD1,TGTGCCAGCAGGGGGGGACAGGGAGACTATGGCTACACCTTC,CASRGGQGDYGYTF
TRBJ2-5,TRBV30,.,TRBD2,TGTGCCTGGAGTCTTACTAGCGGGGGCGGCCAGTACTTC,CAWSLTSGGGQYF
TRBJ2-1,TRBV19,.,.,TGTGCCAGTAGTATGGCGGGGTGGCTGGGGGATGAGCAGTTCTTC,CASSMAGWLGDEQFF
TRBJ2-1,TRBV7-7,.,TRBD2,TGTGCTAGCAGCCCATTCCCGGGGGGGCCCTACAATGAGCAGTTCTTC,CASSPFPGGPYNEQFF
TRBJ1-3,TRBV5-1,.,.,TGCGCCAGCAGCTTGCCTCGGAGCCCTGGAAACACCATATATTTT,CASSLPRSPGNTIYF
TRBJ2-6,TRBV4-2,.,TRBD1,TGTGCCAGCAGCCAGCAGGCAGGGGGATACTCTGGGGCCAACGTCCTGACTTTC,CASSQQAGGYSGANVLTF
TRBJ2-2,TRBV27,.,TRBD1,TGTGCCAGCAGTGGCAACAGGGGGTTGAACACCGGGGAGCTGTTTTTT,CASSGNRGLNTGELFF
TRBJ1-1,TRBV7-6,.,.,TGTGCCAGCAGCTTACAACCCTGGGGGAGGGGAGGGGAAGCTTTCTTT,CASSLQPWGRGGEAFF
TRBJ1-3,TRBV19,.,TRBD1,TGTGCCAGTAGATCTACAGGGGGCATTGGAAACACCATATATTTT,CASRSTGGIGNTIYF
TRBJ2-7,TRBV7-8,.,TRBD1,TGTGCCAGCAGCCCTACAGGGGCGGGCTACGAGCAGTACTTC,CASSPTGAGYEQYF
TRBJ1-5,TRBV7-9,.,.,TGTGCCAGCAGCTTAGCGACGGGGGGGAATCAGCCCCAGCATTTT,CASSLATGGNQPQHF
TRBJ1-1,TRBV5-6,few,.,TGTGCCAGCAGCTTGACAGGGATGAACACTGAAGCTTTCTTT,CASSLTGMNTEAFF
TRBJ1-5,TRBV9,.,.,TGTGCCAGCAGCGTAGGGGGAGGGGGTGGGCAGCCCCAGCATTTT,CASSVGGGGGQPQHF
TRBJ2-1,TRBV11-2,.,.,TGTGCCAGCAGCTTATTTGTTTCGGGGAATGAGCAGTTCTTC,CASSLFVSGNEQFF
TRBJ2-5,TRBV2,.,TRBD1,TGTGCCAGCAGCCGGGACAGGGTTTTGGAAGAGACCCAGTACTTC,CASSRDRVLEETQYF
TRBJ1-5,TRBV4-2,few,TRBD1,TGTGCCAGCAGCCAAAATACCGGGACAGGGGACCAGCCCCAGCATTTT,CASSQNTGTGDQPQHF
TRBJ1-2,TRBV19,few,.,TGTGCCAGCTCCATGGGGCAGGGCTCCTATGGCTACACCTTC,CASSMGQGSYGYTF
TRBJ2-7,TRBV4-1,.,.,TGCGCCAGCAGTCCCTCGGACAGCTTCGCCTACGAGCAGTACTTC,CASSPSDSFAYEQYF
TRBJ1-1,TRBV6-1,few,.,TGTGCCAGCAGTGGAGTTGCTGAAGCTTTCTTT,CASSGVAEAFF
TRBJ2-7,TRBV27,.,TRBD1,TGTGCCAGCAGTTTGAGGCAGGGGGAACACTACGAGCAGTACTTC,CASSLRQGEHYEQYF
TRBJ1-1,TRBV25-1,once,.,TGTGCCAGCAGTGAATATCGCCCCGGGAGTGAAGCTTTCTTT,CASSEYRPGSEAFF
TRBJ2-2,TRBV10-1,.,TRBD2,TGCGCCAGCAGTGAGGACGAGGCTAGCGGGGCCCACACCGGGGAGCTGTTTTTT,CASSEDEASGAHTGELFF
TRBJ2-2,TRBV29-1,.,TRBD2,TGCAGCGCCGTAAGCGGGGGACTGAACACCGGGGAGCTGTTTTTT,CSAVSGGLNTGELFF
TRBJ2-7,TRBV10-2,.,TRBD2,TGCGCCAGCAGTGACCTAGCGGGAACCTACGAGCAGTACTTC,CASSDLAGTYEQYF
TRBJ2-2,TRBV30,.,TRBD1,TGTGCCTGGAGTTTTCCGGACAGGGCTGGCGGGGAGCTGTTTTTT,CAWSFPDRAGGELFF
TRBJ2-3,TRBV10-1,few,.,TGCGCCAGCAGTGATACGGGATGGGGAGATACGCAGTATTTT,CASSDTGWGDTQYF